This is a list of T cell receptor beta chains from one sample in a study of T cell responses to AZD1222 COVID-19 vaccine. Clones were sequenced by immunoSEQ multiplex PCR, and TCRdb holds only the in-frame ones, with some missing. The sample lists 60,000 to 100,000 clones; 87% were seen once. Sample: peripheral blood, taken on day 0 of AZD1222 vaccination. These receptors were taken from an adult in good health. Both conserved end residues are part of each CDR3. A D gene is named only where the DNA matches it firmly. Where a row states a size, it is once, few, many or the class of an expanded clone; other rows omit it.

d_call,clone_size,j_call,v_call,cdr3_aa,cdr3_nt
TRBD1,NA,TRBJ1-1,TRBV3-1/TRBV3-2,CASRGTGGLDEAFF,TGTGCCAGCAGGGGGACAGGGGGATTGGATGAAGCTTTCTTT
NA,NA,TRBJ1-1,TRBV6-6,CASTSRGMAFF,TGTGCCAGCACCAGCCGGGGTATGGCTTTCTTT
NA,NA,TRBJ2-5,TRBV7-9,CASTADLETQYF,TGTGCCAGCACCGCGGACTTGGAGACCCAGTACTTC
NA,NA,TRBJ1-1,TRBV7-2,CASSSARAMNTEAFF,TGTGCCAGCAGCTCAGCGAGGGCCATGAACACTGAAGCTTTCTTT
TRBD2,NA,TRBJ2-1,TRBV9,CASSVGGLAGHNEQFF,TGTGCCAGCAGCGTAGGAGGACTAGCGGGACACAATGAGCAGTTCTTC
NA,NA,TRBJ2-7,TRBV10-3,CAIKVRYEQYF,TGTGCCATCAAGGTCCGCTACGAGCAGTACTTC
TRBD1,NA,TRBJ2-7,TRBV5-4,CASSTRTGPDSYEQYF,TGTGCCAGCAGCACGCGGACAGGCCCGGACTCCTACGAGCAGTACTTC
NA,NA,TRBJ1-6,TRBV27,CASSAPSRHSPLHF,TGTGCCAGCAGTGCCCCCAGCCGGCATTCACCCCTCCACTTT
NA,NA,TRBJ1-1,TRBV6-6,CASSYEGYTEAFF,TGTGCCAGCAGTTACGAGGGGTACACTGAAGCTTTCTTT
NA,NA,TRBJ1-3,TRBV11-3,CASSLVGISGNTIYF,TGTGCCAGCAGCTTAGTCGGAATCTCTGGAAACACCATATATTTT
NA,NA,TRBJ1-1,TRBV18,CASSPGTGRSPEAFF,TGTGCCAGCTCACCGGGGACCGGACGGAGTCCTGAAGCTTTCTTT
NA,NA,TRBJ1-2,TRBV7-8,CASSLGSPGSGGYTF,TGTGCCAGCAGCTTAGGAAGTCCGGGGAGTGGTGGCTACACCTTC
TRBD2,NA,TRBJ2-3,TRBV30,CAWSGGLAGGNTQYF,TGTGCCTGGAGTGGGGGACTAGCGGGAGGAAATACGCAGTATTTT
NA,NA,TRBJ2-7,TRBV18,CASSPTPDAGAQQYF,TGTGCCAGCTCACCTACCCCGGACGCCGGCGCTCAGCAGTACTTC
NA,NA,TRBJ2-3,TRBV4-3,CASSQVGIDTDTQYF,TGCGCCAGCAGCCAAGTCGGGATCGACACAGATACGCAGTATTTT
NA,NA,TRBJ2-7,TRBV2,CASSGEAPSYEQYF,TGTGCCAGCAGTGGCGAAGCTCCTAGCTACGAGCAGTACTTC
NA,NA,TRBJ1-4,TRBV9,CASSARGGLNEKLFF,TGTGCCAGCAGCGCCCGGGGGGGATTGAATGAAAAACTGTTTTTT
NA,NA,TRBJ2-7,TRBV5-1,CASSPGLLAGEQYF,TGCGCCAGCAGCCCGGGACTTCTCGCGGGCGAGCAGTACTTC
NA,NA,TRBJ2-1,TRBV21-1,CASSVGARASGSRSSYNEQFF,TGTGCCAGCAGCGTTGGGGCGCGGGCTAGCGGGAGTCGGAGCTCCTACAATGAGCAGTTCTTC
TRBD2,few,TRBJ2-5,TRBV5-1,CASSLGGLAAQETQYF,TGCGCCAGCAGCTTGGGGGGACTAGCGGCCCAAGAGACCCAGTACTTC
TRBD1,NA,TRBJ2-7,TRBV9,CASSSDRVICNCEQYF,TGTGCCAGCAGCTCCGACAGGGTTATTTGCAATTGCGAGCAGTACTTC
TRBD2,NA,TRBJ2-3,TRBV7-8,CASSFTSGRDDTQYF,TGTGCCAGCAGCTTCACTAGCGGGAGAGACGATACGCAGTATTTT
NA,once,TRBJ2-2,TRBV5-1,CASSPGDSGELFF,TGCGCCAGCAGCCCAGGGGATTCCGGGGAGCTGTTTTTT
NA,NA,TRBJ1-5,TRBV6-4,CASSGEPGNQPQHF,TGTGCCAGCAGTGGTGAGCCTGGCAATCAGCCCCAGCATTTT
TRBD1,NA,TRBJ1-1,TRBV10-3,CAIRWTGTNTEAFF,TGTGCCATCAGATGGACAGGGACGAACACTGAAGCTTTCTTT
NA,NA,TRBJ1-3,TRBV9,CASSVRQDSGNTIYF,TGTGCCAGCAGCGTTAGACAGGACTCTGGAAACACCATATATTTT
NA,NA,TRBJ1-1,TRBV4-3,CASSQSKGRLAFF,TGCGCCAGCAGCCAATCCAAAGGGCGTTTAGCTTTCTTT
NA,NA,TRBJ2-7,TRBV7-2,CASSTGQYYEQYF,TGTGCCAGCAGCACGGGGCAGTACTACGAGCAGTACTTC
TRBD2,NA,TRBJ2-2,TRBV10-3,CATQGLADTGELFF,TGTGCCACACAGGGACTAGCGGACACCGGGGAGCTGTTTTTT
NA,NA,TRBJ2-7,TRBV21-1,CASMGRRGGQYF,TGTGCCAGCATGGGGCGCAGGGGTGGGCAGTACTTC
NA,NA,TRBJ1-5,TRBV2,CASTADSNQPQHF,TGTGCCAGCACGGCGGATAGCAATCAGCCCCAGCATTTT
NA,NA,TRBJ1-2,TRBV16,CASSQSQGYGYTF,TGTGCCAGCAGCCAATCCCAGGGCTATGGCTACACCTTC
NA,NA,TRBJ1-1,TRBV4-2,CASSQAQATEAFF,TGTGCCAGCAGCCAAGCCCAGGCCACTGAAGCTTTCTTT
NA,NA,TRBJ1-3,TRBV5-6,CASSLTYSSGNTIYF,TGTGCCAGCAGCTTGACTTACAGCTCTGGAAACACCATATATTTT
NA,once,TRBJ1-2,TRBV7-3,CASSLKGSNGYTF,TGTGCCAGCAGCCTAAAGGGAAGTAATGGCTACACCTTC
NA,NA,TRBJ1-2,TRBV5-1,CASSLETVYGYTF,TGCGCCAGCAGCTTGGAGACAGTCTATGGCTACACCTTC
NA,NA,TRBJ2-6,TRBV6-2/TRBV6-3,CASSRSRDPGSGANVLTF,TGTGCCAGCAGTCGTTCCCGGGACCCCGGCTCTGGGGCCAACGTCCTGACTTTC
TRBD2,NA,TRBJ2-1,TRBV27,CASSLDPPGGLTYNEQFF,TGTGCCAGCAGTTTAGACCCCCCGGGAGGGCTAACCTACAATGAGCAGTTCTTC
NA,NA,TRBJ1-6,TRBV7-3,CASSFGLEGSPLHF,TGTGCCAGCAGCTTCGGCTTGGAGGGTTCACCCCTCCACTTT
TRBD1,NA,TRBJ1-1,TRBV7-2,CASSPRGQDGEAFF,TGTGCCAGTTCGCCCAGGGGGCAAGATGGTGAAGCTTTCTTT
NA,NA,TRBJ1-4,TRBV2,CASKTGSGEKLFF,TGTGCCAGCAAAACAGGGTCGGGTGAAAAACTGTTTTTT
NA,NA,TRBJ2-3,TRBV14,CASSQDEAGASTDTQYF,TGTGCCAGCAGCCAAGATGAGGCGGGGGCAAGCACAGATACGCAGTATTTT
TRBD2,NA,TRBJ2-1,TRBV5-1,CASSIGGLVAGEDEQFF,TGCGCCAGCAGCATTGGCGGTTTGGTAGCGGGAGAAGACGAGCAGTTCTTC
NA,once,TRBJ2-5,TRBV5-1,CASSLAIGGGQETQYF,TGCGCCAGCAGCTTGGCCATCGGGGGCGGCCAAGAGACCCAGTACTTC